The entry below describes one T cell receptor beta chain. At one boundary the junction diverges from the germline segment, which might be a read error. In the study's own analysis: It was from reference gene primer amplification that nucleated cell counts were estimated. Profiled with immunoSEQ multiplex PCR; TCRdb holds only in-frame clones, not every one. V and J calls and clone size follow that table, whereas D and trimming were derived from the DNA. The sample holds a few hundred thousand clones, approximately 81% seen once. This entry belongs to a study of blood T cell repertoires in COVID-19. Study overall: Specimens from acute and convalescent COVID-19 originated in the United States, Italy and Spain. Nucleic acid was either cDNA or gDNA, and it came from T cells, B-cell-depleted T cells, or PBMCs.

The CDR3 runs 18 residues. The germline CDR1 and CDR2 sequences are ENHRY and SYGVKD. Sequenced material: peripheral blood. The chain combines TRBV10-3 with TRBJ2-3, with 9 bases lining up with TRBD2. This clonotype was sampled from a woman aged 60-75 years who had recovered from COVID-19. The CDR3 is CAIRESGASGKFTDTQYF. The CDR3 DNA sequence: TGTGCCATCAGGGAGTCCGGGGCTAGCGGGAAGTTTACAGATACGCAGTATTTT.